This T cell receptor (beta chain) appears in the sequencing data of a study of OX40 agonist ivuxolimab in advanced cancers. Overall study context: Patients received the agonistic anti-OX40 (CD134) antibody ivuxolimab.

As concerns this clone: Antigen unknown.

TCRdb's table, derived via immunoSEQ multiplex PCR, lists solely in-frame clones and lacks some. Of some 17,000 clones listed, about four fifths are singletons. Baseline, cycle 4 day 1, and cycle 7 day 1 were the blood sampling points. The V gene end was trimmed by 3 bases and the J gene end by 2 bases; junction bases not matched to a gene: 4. The CDR3 length is 15 residues. Germline lookup yields CDR1 SGHRS and CDR2 YFSETQ. Study-wide findings and caveats: Expanded clones were, on average, more numerous among CD8+ T cells than CD4+.

V is TRBV5-1 and J is TRBJ1-3; 8 positions match TRBD1. The sequence was obtained from an adult with an advanced solid tumor such as melanoma, head and neck, liver or kidney cancer. The specimen was CD4+ or CD8+ T cells sorted from blood, collected in a trial of the OX40 agonist ivuxolimab. The CDR3 reads CASSSQGETGNTIYF. The DNA of the CDR3 is TGCGCCAGCAGCTCACAGGGGGAAACTGGAAACACCATATATTTT.